One and the same sample provided the 18 T cell receptor beta chains below, sequenced in a study of blood T cells in healthy people across ages. The use of a sample-barcoded 5' primer and a J-beta primer mix characterized a second PCR of about 7 to 12 cycles. TCRdb re-called the 5' RACE reads with MiXCR, one entry per CDR3 protein. The repertoire consists of approximately 680,000 distinct CDR3 sequences, with roughly 30% occurring once and the leading ten covering roughly 14%. Sequencing input: blood. All receptors derive from a woman at least 80 years old in good health.

In the case of this clonotype: A read error may explain this, as a much larger clone is one base away. The chain joins TRBV4-3 to TRBJ1-5; no clear D gene. Germline assignment: CDR1 LGHNA and CDR2 YSLEER. This CDR3 region has 14 residues. In DNA form, the CDR3 reads TGCGCCGGCAGCCAAGATACAAGTAATCAGCCCCAGCATTTT. It translates to CAGSQDTSNQPQHF.

In its sample, this clonotype was seen many times. The CDR3 nucleotides read TGTGCCAGCTCAGAATCCGTTTCCTCCTACAATGAGCAGTTCTTC. It encodes CASSESVSSYNEQFF. The genes are TRBV18 and TRBJ2-1; D call uncertain. Trimming shortened V by 5 bases and J by 0 bases, and 11 bases separated the two germline ends. The CDR3 has 15 amino acids. The germline CDR1 and CDR2 sequences are KGHSH and LQKENI.

Ten or more counts support this clonotype. The chain links TRBV27 to TRBJ1-6; D is unclear. This CDR3 contains 15 residues. Germline V gene lookup returns CDR1 MNHEY and CDR2 SMNVEV (reference sequence). Trimming took off 3 bases at V and 5 bases at J, with 11 bases between the two ends. The CDR3 DNA is TGTGCCAGCAGTTTGGAAGGGATAGATAATTCACCCCTCCACTTT. Amino acid sequence: CASSLEGIDNSPLHF.

The V call is TRBV20-1, the J call TRBJ2-1; TRBD2 aligns across 11 bases. The junction had 11 bases not matched to a gene; V was cut back by 6 bases and J by 10 bases. The V gene's germline CDR1 is DFQATT and CDR2 SNEGSKA (reference sequence). The CDR3 consists of 14 residues. CDR3 nucleotides: TGCAGTGCCCTGGGACTAGCGGCCTGCGGGGAGCAGTTCTTC. Its translation is CSALGLAACGEQFF.

At least ten counts were recorded for this clonotype. The V call is TRBV6-5, the J call TRBJ1-1; 11 nucleotides match TRBD1. This CDR3 is 12 amino acids long. CDR1 is MNHEY, CDR2 SVGAGI, per germline. The ends lost 6 bases at V and 8 bases at J; junction bases unmatched: 2. The chain's CDR3 is CASSRDRGEAFF. The CDR3, as DNA: TGTGCCAGCAGCCGGGACAGGGGGGAAGCTTTCTTT.

This clonotype appeared many times. V usage is TRBV11-3 and J usage is TRBJ2-1, with D perhaps TRBD1 (5 bases). This CDR3 spans 12 amino acids. Between the trimmed V and J ends, which lost 0 bases and 13 bases, there was a span of 10 bases. Germline assignment: CDR1 SGHNT and CDR2 YENEEA. CDR3 DNA: TGTGCCAGCAGCTTAGATAACCAGGGCCAGTTCTTC. Translation: CASSLDNQGQFF.

This chain connects TRBV6-1 to TRBJ1-1; D not resolved. This CDR3 has 14 amino acids. Germline V gene lookup returns CDR1 MNHNS and CDR2 SASEGT. Trimming pared 7 bases from V and 0 bases from J, leaving 12 bases between. This chain's CDR3 is CASNRVLLNTEAFF. DNA for the CDR3: TGTGCCAGCAATCGAGTTCTTTTGAACACTGAAGCTTTCTTT.

The rearrangement links TRBV5-1 to TRBJ2-5; possible D gene TRBD1, 6 bases. There are 16 residues in the CDR3. V dropped 5 bases and J dropped 5 bases, with 22 bases sitting between them. Germline loops: CDR1 SGHRS, CDR2 YFSETQ. The CDR3 DNA reads as TGCGCCAGCAGGCCAGGCTACAGGGCATCATCCGAGACCCAGTACTTC. It codes for CASRPGYRASSETQYF.

The J gene is TRBJ1-1, the V gene TRBV30; D remains unclear. Per the germline V gene, CDR1 is GTSNPN and CDR2 is SVGIG (reference sequence). Trimming stripped 4 bases from V and 8 bases from J, with 11 bases between. The CDR3 is 11 residues long. CDR3 sequence (DNA): TGTGCCTGGATGGGCAGTCCAGAAGCTTTCTTT. It is translated as CAWMGSPEAFF.

This clonotype was counted between two and nine times. The chain has TRBV6-6 and TRBJ2-3, with 10 nucleotides matching TRBD2. J was trimmed by 3 bases and V by 0 bases; bases with no gene match: 9. Germline CDR1 reads MNHNY; CDR2 reads SVGAGI (reference sequence). The CDR3 contains 18 residues. DNA of the CDR3: TGTGCCAGCAGTTACTCGTCCCGAGCGGGGGGGGGGACAGATACGCAGTATTTT. Translating it yields CASSYSSRAGGGTDTQYF.

This clonotype was seen repeatedly, ten times or more. This chain uses TRBV4-1 with TRBJ2-7; D is possibly TRBD1 or TRBD2 (5 bases each). The CDR3 loop spans 15 amino acids. The V gene's germline CDR1 is MGHRA and CDR2 YSYEKL. Trimming removed 0 bases at V and 1 base at J, with 10 bases between. The CDR3: CASSQEWDGSYEQYF. In DNA form, the CDR3 reads TGCGCCAGCAGCCAAGAATGGGACGGATCCTACGAGCAGTACTTC.

Notes on this clonotype: A much larger clone differs from this one at a single base, so this may be a read error. This chain links TRBV6-5 with TRBJ1-5; 7 bases are shared with TRBD1. CDR3 length: 15 amino acids. The junction had 8 bases not matched to a gene; V was cut back by 6 bases and J by 3 bases. In germline, CDR1 is MNHEY, CDR2 SVGAGI. CDR3 nucleotides: TGTGCCAGCAGCCCGGGACAGTTACTCAATCAGCCCCAGCATTTT. Translation gives CASSPGQLLNQPQHF.

This clonotype was observed at least ten times. The gene calls are TRBV6-6 and TRBJ2-5, with D perhaps assigned TRBD1 or TRBD2 (6 bases each). This CDR3 spans 13 amino acids. The V gene lost 2 bases and the J gene lost 5 bases, with 9 bases spanning the gap. Germline loops: CDR1 MNHNY, CDR2 SVGAGI (reference sequence). Here the CDR3 reads CASSYGGRETQYF. In DNA, the CDR3 is TGTGCCAGCAGTTACGGGGGGCGCGAGACCCAGTACTTC.

CDR3 DNA: TGTGCCAGCAGCTCCAGCCCACAGCTAGGATACTACAATGAGCAGTTCTTC. Amino acid sequence: CASSSSPQLGYYNEQFF. The chain is built from TRBV7-2 and TRBJ2-1; D remains unclear. This CDR3 comprises 17 residues. Trimming took off 4 bases at V and 3 bases at J, with 19 bases between the two ends. Germline CDR1 is SGHTA and CDR2 is FQGNSA.

In nucleotides, the CDR3 is TGCAGCGTTTTATCGGGCTGGACCGGGGAGCTGTTTTTT. Translating it yields CSVLSGWTGELFF. V usage is TRBV29-1 and J usage is TRBJ2-2; the D is unclear. CDR1 is SQVTM, CDR2 ANQGSEA, per germline. The CDR3 totals 13 residues. V was clipped by 5 bases and J by 5 bases, with 12 bases between them.

This clonotype showed up many times. The gene calls are TRBV11-2 and TRBJ2-1; no clear D gene. The ends were cut back, 6 bases at V and 4 bases at J, with 10 bases in the middle. The CDR3 length is 13 residues. Germline-derived CDR1 and CDR2 are SGHAT and FQNNGV. CDR3: CASRMGNYNEQFF. In nucleotides, the CDR3 is TGTGCCAGCAGGATGGGGAATTACAATGAGCAGTTCTTC.

This clonotype was seen a few times. This chain uses TRBV7-8 with TRBJ1-5; tentatively, D is TRBD1 (5 bases). V lost 4 bases to trimming and J lost 4 bases, with 20 bases between them. Looked up from germline, CDR1 is SGHVS and CDR2 is FQNEAQ. This CDR3 has 17 residues. Written as DNA, the CDR3 is TGTGCCAGCAGCTCACTCTGGAGGACACTCGGGAATCAGCCCCAGCATTTT. Amino acid sequence: CASSSLWRTLGNQPQHF.

This clonotype was counted only a few times. The J gene is TRBJ2-5, the V gene TRBV30, with D possibly being TRBD1 (8 bases). The germline V and J ends were trimmed by 0 bases and 11 bases, with 22 bases remaining between them. The CDR3 covers 15 residues. Germline V gene lookup returns CDR1 GTSNPN and CDR2 SVGIG (reference sequence). Here the CDR3 reads CAWSVGGQGGNEQYF. DNA for the CDR3: TGTGCCTGGAGTGTAGGAGGACAGGGAGGGAATGAGCAGTACTTC.